The 30 T cell receptor beta chains reported below all come from one sample, sequenced in a study of post-analysis software for immune sequencing data. Findings and limits, study-wide: The five TRBV segments detected at higher frequency in patients than in controls included TRBV5-6, TRBV5-1 and TRBV20-1.

Researchers reported that TCR beta cDNA libraries carried unique molecular identifiers. TCRdb redid the calling of the PCR reads with MiXCR, one entry per CDR3 protein. The table has approximately 660,000 distinct CDR3 sequences, over 45% seen once. What these receptors recognize is not known. Sequencing was done on a sample of blood. The receptors were sampled from a girl aged 2 to 10 with multiple sclerosis.

This chain connects TRBV7-9 to TRBJ2-1; D tentatively fits TRBD1 or TRBD2 (5 bases each). The germline V gene has CDR1 SEHNR and CDR2 FQNEAQ (reference sequence). With 3 bases removed from V and 6 bases from J, the gap between germline ends came to 12 bases. This CDR3 has 14 residues. The DNA of the CDR3 is TGTGCCAGCAGCTTTTCCATCGGGGCCAATGAGCAGTTCTTC. Translated: CASSFSIGANEQFF.

V usage is TRBV20-1 and J usage is TRBJ2-3, with 8 bases aligning to TRBD2. CDR3 length equals 14 residues. With 6 bases clipped from V and 1 base from J, the junction kept 6 bases outside the gene matches. The germline V gene has CDR1 DFQATT and CDR2 SNEGSKA (reference sequence). CDR3 in amino acids: CSALGLAGTDTQYF. For the CDR3, the DNA is TGCAGTGCCCTAGGACTAGCAGGCACAGATACGCAGTATTTT.

The J gene is TRBJ2-4, the V gene TRBV27; 8 bases are a match to TRBD2. Germline trimming cut 3 bases from V and 13 bases from J; bases unmatched to any gene: 11. This CDR3 has 14 amino acids. Germline V gene lookup returns CDR1 MNHEY and CDR2 SMNVEV (reference sequence). The CDR3 reads CASSLAAGVWEQYF. As DNA, the CDR3 is TGTGCCAGCAGTTTGGCAGCGGGAGTCTGGGAGCAGTACTTC.

The chain links TRBV11-2 to TRBJ2-7; D not resolved. Germline V gene data show CDR1 as SGHAT and CDR2 as FQNNGV. The CDR3 loop spans 12 amino acids. The V end lost 5 bases, the J end lost 5 bases, and 10 bases lay between the germline ends. CDR3: CASSASWHEQYF. The CDR3 DNA is TGTGCCAGCAGCGCTTCCTGGCACGAGCAGTACTTC.

This clonotype was detected only a few times. The chain has TRBV18 and TRBJ2-7; D perhaps matches TRBD2 (6 bases). The CDR3 sequence is 14 residues long. Trimming pared 2 bases from V and 2 bases from J, leaving 10 bases between. Germline lookup yields CDR1 KGHSH and CDR2 LQKENI. CDR3 DNA: TGTGCCAGCTCACCAGCGGGGACCACCTACGAGCAGTACTTC. It is translated as CASSPAGTTYEQYF.

This clonotype has a handful of counts. The chain links TRBV29-1 to TRBJ2-7; D is possibly TRBD2 (7 bases). Deletions cut 4 bases from V and 7 bases from J, with 29 bases between. Germline CDR1 is SQVTM and CDR2 is ANQGSEA. The CDR3 runs to 17 residues. The DNA for the CDR3 is TGCAGCGTTGTCCCCAGCCACGGGGGGCAGACTACGGGGGAGCAGTACTTC. Residues: CSVVPSHGGQTTGEQYF.

In its sample, this clonotype was seen once. The chain links TRBV5-1 to TRBJ2-7, with D maybe TRBD1 (5 bases). Trimming took 2 bases from V and 2 from J, leaving 14 bases between them. The CDR3 totals 15 residues. CDR1 and CDR2 from the germline V gene are SGHRS and YFSETQ. CDR3 protein: CASSLRGGPTYEQYF. The CDR3, as DNA: TGCGCCAGCAGCTTAAGGGGTGGACCCACCTACGAGCAGTACTTC.

The V call is TRBV20-1, the J call TRBJ2-1; D may be TRBD1 (5 bases). Germline assignment: CDR1 DFQATT and CDR2 SNEGSKA (reference sequence). The V and J ends lost 3 bases and 1 base respectively, with 10 bases between them. The CDR3 runs 14 residues. CDR3 nucleotide sequence: TGCAGTGCTAGCAAGCCAGGGTCCTACAATGAGCAGTTCTTC. It codes for CSASKPGSYNEQFF.

This clonotype has just one count. The rearrangement joins TRBV7-8 to TRBJ2-3; D could derive from TRBD1 or TRBD2 (5 bases each). CDR3 length: 17 amino acids. Germline assignment: CDR1 SGHVS and CDR2 FQNEAQ. The ends were cut back, 8 bases at V and 8 bases at J, with 29 bases in the middle. CDR3 in DNA: TGTGCCAGCCTCCCCATATCGGTCGGGACCCCCACACGTACGCAGTATTTT. Its translation is CASLPISVGTPTRTQYF.

V usage is TRBV11-2 and J usage is TRBJ2-5, with D possibly being TRBD2 (5 bases). Germline V gives CDR1 SGHAT, CDR2 FQNNGV. The ends were cut back, 5 bases at V and 4 bases at J, with 14 bases in the middle. The CDR3 spans 14 residues. The CDR3 loop reads CASSPWEWTETQYF. The DNA for the CDR3 is TGTGCCAGCAGCCCCTGGGAGTGGACAGAGACCCAGTACTTC.

This clonotype occurred a few times. This sequence joins TRBV6-5 and TRBJ2-1; 7 bases fit TRBD2. The CDR3 contains 15 residues. Losses at the gene ends were 4 bases for V and 6 bases for J; bases not matched to a gene: 9. Germline V gene data show CDR1 as MNHEY and CDR2 as SVGAGI. CDR3 in amino acids: CASSSTSNLVNEQFF. In DNA, the CDR3 is TGTGCCAGCAGTTCGACTAGCAATCTGGTCAATGAGCAGTTCTTC.

This clonotype was detected only a few times. V usage is TRBV20-1 and J usage is TRBJ2-5, with 8 bases lining up with TRBD1. Germline V lookup: CDR1 DFQATT, CDR2 SNEGSKA (reference sequence). This CDR3 has 15 residues. The J segment lost 2 bases and the V segment lost 6 bases, leaving 11 bases of the junction unmatched. CDR3 sequence: CSAPLPTGVQETQYF. DNA for the CDR3: TGCAGTGCCCCCCTCCCGACAGGGGTGCAAGAGACCCAGTACTTC.

The genes are TRBV29-1 and TRBJ2-1, with TRBD1 identical over 9 bases. The CDR3 is made up of 11 amino acids. Germline V CDR1 and CDR2: SQVTM, ANQGSEA. The V gene end was trimmed by 3 bases and the J gene end by 15 bases; junction bases not matched to a gene: 6. The CDR3 sequence is CSVDADRGPFF. DNA of the CDR3: TGCAGCGTTGACGCGGACAGGGGTCCGTTCTTC.

The CDR3 spells CASSGTWSDTQYF. The CDR3 DNA reads as TGCGCCAGCAGCGGCACGTGGTCGGATACGCAGTATTTT. The V call is TRBV10-2, the J call TRBJ2-3, with no clear D. This CDR3 has 13 residues. The ends were cut back, 6 bases at V and 6 bases at J, with 13 bases in the middle. Germline loops: CDR1 WSHSY, CDR2 SAAADI.

A single count supports this clonotype. This sequence joins TRBV5-6 and TRBJ2-5; TRBD1 matches at 11 bases. Germline V CDR1 and CDR2: SGHDT, YYEEEE. J was trimmed by 1 base and V by 3 bases; bases with no gene match: 2. This CDR3 has 15 amino acids. In DNA form, the CDR3 reads TGTGCCAGCAGCTCGGACAGGGGGCTCCAAGAGACCCAGTACTTC. Translated, it gives CASSSDRGLQETQYF.

The chain uses TRBV20-1 and TRBJ2-1; D remains ambiguous. The CDR3 is made up of 14 amino acids. V lost 1 base and J lost 6, with 13 bases in between. Germline V gene sequence: CDR1 DFQATT, CDR2 SNEGSKA (reference sequence). CDR3 in amino acids: CSARGVELGNEQFF. The CDR3, as DNA: TGCAGTGCTAGAGGCGTGGAATTGGGCAATGAGCAGTTCTTC.

The chain links TRBV12-3 or TRBV12-4 to TRBJ2-7; no clear D. The CDR3 has 14 residues. Between the trimmed V and J ends, which lost 4 bases and 5 bases, there was a span of 15 bases. The CDR3 DNA reads as TGTGCCAGCAGTTCCCTCACGGCCAGCGACGAGCAGTACTTC. Encoded protein: CASSSLTASDEQYF.

The chain is built from TRBV20-1 and TRBJ1-1; no reliable D call. The CDR3 length is 13 residues. The germline CDR1 and CDR2 sequences are DFQATT and SNEGSKA (reference sequence). The ends were cut back, 4 bases at V and 0 bases at J, with 9 bases in the middle. The CDR3 DNA sequence: TGCAGTGCTATTAGGGCCCTGAACACTGAAGCTTTCTTT. Its translation: CSAIRALNTEAFF.

V gene TRBV2 combines with J gene TRBJ2-3; D uncertain. The CDR3 covers 12 residues. Trimming stripped 7 bases from V and 2 bases from J, with 7 bases between. Per germline, CDR1 SNHLY and CDR2 FYNNEI. CDR3 sequence reads: CASTEHTDTQYF. For the CDR3, the DNA is TGTGCCAGCACCGAACACACAGATACGCAGTATTTT.

The V gene is TRBV5-1, the J gene TRBJ2-5, with D unresolved. Judging by the DNA end, TRBJ2-7 fits better; the J call may be wrong. Germline loops: CDR1 SGHRS, CDR2 YFSETQ. The CDR3 is 15 amino acids. CDR3 bases: TGCGCCAGCAGCTTAGTAGGGCAGGACCTCCGCGAGCAGTACTTC. Amino acid sequence: CASSLVGQDLREQYF.

The V call is TRBV6-5, the J call TRBJ2-2; no firm D call. The germline V and J ends were trimmed by 1 base and 4 bases, with 7 bases remaining between them. Germline V gene lookup returns CDR1 MNHEY and CDR2 SVGAGI. The CDR3 sequence is 14 residues long. CDR3 in amino acids: CASSYFSSTGELFF. CDR3 DNA: TGTGCCAGCAGTTACTTCTCTAGCACCGGGGAGCTGTTTTTT.

V and J are TRBV5-5 and TRBJ1-1; perhaps TRBD1 as D (5 bases). V gave up 4 bases and J gave up 11 bases, with 24 bases separating them. CDR1 is SGHKS, CDR2 YYEKEE, per germline (reference sequence). This CDR3 region has 15 residues. The CDR3 sequence is CASSGMDILQVSAFF. CDR3 bases: TGTGCCAGCAGCGGGATGGACATCCTTCAAGTAAGCGCTTTCTTT.

The chain's CDR3 is CSGDPGPQETQYF. CDR3 DNA: TGCAGCGGAGACCCGGGACCCCAAGAGACCCAGTACTTC. The V call is TRBV29-1, the J call TRBJ2-5; D tentatively fits TRBD1 or TRBD2 (5 bases each). Germline V lookup: CDR1 SQVTM, CDR2 ANQGSEA. CDR3 length equals 13 residues. V lost 7 bases to trimming and J lost 1 base, with 13 bases between them.

The V call is TRBV7-2, the J call TRBJ2-5; 7 bases fit TRBD2. This CDR3 spans 13 amino acids. Germline lookup yields CDR1 SGHTA and CDR2 FQGNSA. After removal of 6 bases from V and 11 bases from J, the junction contained 12 bases not matched to a gene. CDR3 protein: CASSKSGTLEQYF. In DNA, the CDR3 is TGTGCCAGCAGTAAGAGCGGGACCTTGGAGCAGTACTTC.

The chain joins TRBV20-1 to TRBJ2-5; D is ambiguous. Trimming stripped 1 base from V and 5 bases from J, with 8 bases between. This CDR3 comprises 12 residues. The V gene's germline CDR1 is DFQATT and CDR2 SNEGSKA (reference sequence). For the CDR3, the DNA is TGCAGTGCTAGAGGAGTTGGGGAGACCCAGTACTTC. It yields the protein CSARGVGETQYF.

V usage is TRBV29-1 and J usage is TRBJ2-1; TRBD2 matches at 7 bases. V lost 7 bases to trimming and J lost 8 bases; unmatched junction nucleotides: 11. Germline CDR1 is SQVTM and CDR2 is ANQGSEA. The length of the CDR3 is 13 residues. CDR3 nucleotide sequence: TGCAGCGGGGGGAGGGTAATGAGGGATGAGCAGTTCTTC. Translating gives CSGGRVMRDEQFF.

For this clonotype: Mismatch with germline at one junction end may stem from a read error. The rearrangement links TRBV7-7 to TRBJ2-2; possibly TRBD2 for D (5 bases). This CDR3 has 15 amino acids. The germline CDR1 and CDR2 sequences are SSHAT and FNYEAQ (reference sequence). The CDR3 DNA reads TGTGCTAGCAGCTTAGGAATAGGGAGCACCGGGGAGCTGTTTTTT. As protein: CASSLGIGSTGELFF.

The V call is TRBV12-3 or TRBV12-4, the J call TRBJ2-3; 12 bases are a match to TRBD2. V shed 6 bases and J 4 bases; nucleotides not matched to a gene: 17. The CDR3 totals 19 residues. CDR3 residues: CASSPPKLAGGPWSDTQYF. CDR3 DNA: TGTGCCAGCAGCCCCCCCAAGCTAGCGGGGGGGCCGTGGTCAGATACGCAGTATTTT.

This clonotype came up once. The rearrangement links TRBV10-1 to TRBJ2-3; weak D call: TRBD2 (5 bases). The CDR3 contains 15 residues. Germline loops: CDR1 WNHNN, CDR2 SYGVQD (reference sequence). With 0 bases removed from V and 4 bases from J, the gap between germline ends came to 11 bases. The CDR3 DNA reads TGCGCCAGCAGTGAGTCAGGGCTCGGGGCAGATACGCAGTATTTT. It is translated as CASSESGLGADTQYF.

CDR3 region: CASSQEGSASYEQYF. Here the CDR3 DNA reads TGTGCCAGCAGCCAAGAGGGTAGCGCGTCCTACGAGCAGTACTTC. The chain couples TRBV3-1 to TRBJ2-7; D perhaps matches TRBD2 (5 bases). There are 15 residues in the CDR3. V shed 0 bases and J shed 1 base, with 10 bases lying between them. CDR1 and CDR2 (germline): LGHDT, YNNKEL (reference sequence).